This TCR beta chain was recovered during a study of OX40 agonist ivuxolimab in advanced cancers. Background on the study: The treatment was a fully human IgG2 OX40 agonist, ivuxolimab. Study-level results: Blood T cells, both CD4+ and CD8+, expanded clonally by week 6 at 0.1 to 3.0 mg/kg.

V was clipped by 4 bases and J by 7 bases, with 23 bases between them. The CDR3 runs to 16 residues. CDR1 SGHKS and CDR2 YYEKEE come from the germline V gene (reference sequence). Using immunoSEQ multiplex PCR, the repertoire was profiled, and TCRdb retains in-frame clones only, with some absent. The sample lists over 40,000 clones, about 90% occurring once. About this clone: What it recognizes is unknown.

The origin of this receptor is an adult with an advanced solid tumor such as melanoma, head and neck, liver or kidney cancer. The sample here was CD4+ or CD8+ T cells sorted from blood, taken in a trial of the OX40 agonist ivuxolimab. This chain links TRBV5-5 with TRBJ1-2, with D tentatively TRBD1 (6 bases). CDR3 loop: CASSALLQQGSRGYTF. The CDR3 coding sequence is TGTGCCAGCAGCGCCTTACTGCAGCAGGGGTCGCGTGGCTACACCTTC.